These 7 T cell receptor beta chains were all obtained from the same sample, sequenced in a study of post-analysis software for immune sequencing data. These receptors have no known antigen. Study-wide findings and caveats: Roughly five TRBV segments appeared more often in patients than in controls, and TRBV5-6, TRBV5-1 and TRBV20-1 were among these.

TCR beta cDNA libraries included unique molecular identifiers. TCRdb re-derived calls from the PCR reads in MiXCR, one entry per CDR3 protein. The top ten clones hold about 12% of a sample with about 460,000 distinct CDR3 sequences, roughly 45% of them seen once. The sequencing input was blood. These receptors were obtained from a girl aged 5-17 years with multiple sclerosis.

The DNA for the CDR3 is TGTGCCAGCAGTAACAACATAGCGGGAGCGGGCGAGCAGTACTTC. Its protein product is CASSNNIAGAGEQYF. The rearrangement joins TRBV27 to TRBJ2-7; 9 nucleotides line up with TRBD2. V was pared by 5 bases and J by 6 bases, with 11 bases of the junction left unmatched. This CDR3 has 15 residues. The germline CDR1 and CDR2 sequences are MNHEY and SMNVEV (reference sequence).

In this sample, this clonotype turned up once. This chain links TRBV6-5 with TRBJ1-2; D remains ambiguous. CDR1 is MNHEY and CDR2 is SVGAGI in the germline V gene. V shed 0 bases and J shed 8 bases, with 10 bases lying between them. The CDR3 covers 13 residues. CDR3 protein: CASSYSGGLGYTF. The CDR3 region has the DNA TGTGCCAGCAGTTACTCGGGAGGTTTGGGCTACACCTTC.

This clonotype was seen only a few times. The genes are TRBV7-9 and TRBJ2-7; D unclear. CDR1 and CDR2 (germline): SEHNR, FQNEAQ (reference sequence). CDR3 length equals 16 residues. The germline V and J ends were trimmed by 4 bases and 2 bases, with 18 bases remaining between them. CDR3 DNA: TGTGCCAGCAGCTCCGCAAAGCATGTTATTCCCTACGAGCAGTACTTC. Its translation is CASSSAKHVIPYEQYF.

The rearrangement uses TRBV7-3 and TRBJ2-1; 9 bases match TRBD2. J was trimmed by 8 bases and V by 1 base; bases with no gene match: 9. Germline V gene data show CDR1 as SGHTA and CDR2 as FQGTGA. The CDR3 is 16 amino acids. CDR3 bases: TGTGCCAGCAGCTTAATGGCGGGAGGGCCTCGGGATGAGCAGTTCTTC. Protein: CASSLMAGGPRDEQFF.

The rearrangement links TRBV5-6 to TRBJ1-1, with unresolved D. Germline V gene data show CDR1 as SGHDT and CDR2 as YYEEEE. The CDR3 runs to 15 residues. V gave up 0 bases and J gave up 2 bases, with 11 bases separating them. In DNA form, the CDR3 reads TGTGCCAGCAGCTTGGAGGTTAGGCGCAACACTGAAGCTTTCTTT. It translates to CASSLEVRRNTEAFF. Drawing the rest from reference TRBV5-6 and TRBJ1-1, the complete variable domain is DAGVTQSPTHLIKTRGQQVTLRCSPKSGHDTVSWYQQALGQGPQFIFQYYEEEERQRGNFPDRFSGHQFPNYSSELNVNALLLGDSALYLCASSLEVRRNTEAFFGQGTRLTVV.

This clonotype was detected ten times or more. The genes are TRBV20-1 and TRBJ1-5, with D possibly TRBD1 on 6 matching bases. The CDR3 covers 13 residues. CDR1 is DFQATT and CDR2 is SNEGSKA in the germline V gene (reference sequence). The V and J ends lost 5 bases and 2 bases respectively, with 10 bases between them. The CDR3 DNA reads as TGCAGTGCTGCCGGACAGCGCAATCAGCCCCAGCATTTT. It translates to CSAAGQRNQPQHF.

The rearrangement links TRBV28 to TRBJ2-7; 13 bases agree with TRBD2. Trimming removed 7 bases from V and 3 bases from J; junction bases left unmatched: 3. Germline values: CDR1 MDHEN, CDR2 SYDVKM. The CDR3 consists of 14 residues. The CDR3: CASKTSGRLYEQYF. The CDR3 nucleotides read TGTGCCAGCAAGACTAGCGGGAGGCTCTACGAGCAGTACTTC.